These 6 T cell receptor beta chains came from one sample sequenced in a study of T cell responses to AZD1222 COVID-19 vaccine. Some clones are missing from TCRdb's copy, which holds only in-frame ones; the method was immunoSEQ multiplex PCR. The sample carries 180,000 or so clones, approximately 91% recorded once. Sequences were derived from peripheral blood, sampled 28 days after the second AZD1222 dose. These receptors all stem from an adult who received the AZD1222 COVID-19 vaccine.

The chain recombines TRBV11-3 with TRBJ1-4, with D tentatively TRBD1 (6 bases). Germline V gene data show CDR1 as SGHNT and CDR2 as YENEEA. This CDR3 region has 16 residues. The V end was cut by 5 bases, the J end by 8 bases, with 21 bases between. CDR3 bases: TGTGCCAGCAGCGCAGAGGAACAGGGAATGGGGGAAAAACTGTTTTTT. It codes for CASSAEEQGMGEKLFF.

DNA for the CDR3: TGCGCCAGCAGCCAGAGGGGGGAAGGGGCCGGGGAGCTGTTTTTT. Its translation: CASSQRGEGAGELFF. The chain carries TRBV4-3 and TRBJ2-2; D possibly matches TRBD1 or TRBD2 (6 bases each). V was pared by 3 bases and J by 6 bases, with 14 bases between. The CDR3 has 15 amino acids. Germline CDR1 and CDR2: LGHNA and YSLEER.

This clone was picked up one time. The rearrangement links TRBV2 to TRBJ2-5, with TRBD2 matching over 12 bases. V lost 5 bases and J lost 1; bases outside the gene matches: 5. Germline loops: CDR1 SNHLY, CDR2 FYNNEI. The CDR3 loop spans 16 amino acids. This CDR3 is CASSTTSGGRQETQYF. For the CDR3, the DNA is TGTGCCAGCAGTACGACTAGCGGGGGCCGCCAAGAGACCCAGTACTTC.

The chain joins TRBV11-2 to TRBJ1-2; possibly TRBD1 for D (6 bases). V was trimmed by 4 bases and J by 8 bases, leaving 14 bases between them. In germline, CDR1 is SGHAT, CDR2 FQNNGV. The CDR3 extends over 13 amino acids. The DNA for the CDR3 is TGTGCCAGCAGCTACAACAGGGACTCAGGCTACACCTTC. As protein: CASSYNRDSGYTF.

The chain recombines TRBV2 with TRBJ2-1; the match to TRBD2 covers 12 bases. The trim removed 6 bases at V and 6 bases at J, leaving 6 bases unmatched. From germline, CDR1 is SNHLY and CDR2 FYNNEI. The CDR3 is made up of 15 amino acids. Here the CDR3 reads CASRMTSGGGNEQFF. The CDR3 nucleotides read TGTGCCAGCAGGATGACTAGCGGGGGAGGCAATGAGCAGTTCTTC.

This chain uses TRBV6-1 with TRBJ2-1; 10 bases agree with TRBD2. V lost 8 bases and J lost 6; bases outside the gene matches: 10. Germline assignment: CDR1 MNHNS and CDR2 SASEGT. The CDR3 has 15 residues. The CDR3: CASDEAGGGSNEQFF. CDR3 DNA sequence: TGTGCCAGCGATGAAGCGGGAGGGGGGTCCAATGAGCAGTTCTTC.